The clone carrying this T cell receptor (beta chain) was recorded many times. This specimen belongs to a study of neurological immune-mediated disorders. Using its own MiXCR run on the 5' RACE reads, TCRdb lists one record per CDR3 protein. Here the sample spans 20,000 to 25,000 distinct CDR3 sequences, approximately 15% being singletons. The TCR sequence derives from a female donor with HTLV-1-associated myelopathy (HAM/TSP). The source material was PBMCs.

The CDR3 sequence is CASSTGTGQETQYF. As DNA, the CDR3 is TGTGCCAGCAGCACCGGGACGGGACAAGAGACCCAGTACTTC. The J gene is TRBJ2-5, the V gene TRBV5-4; perhaps D is TRBD1 or TRBD2 (5 bases each). CDR3 length: 14 residues. In germline, CDR1 is SGHNT, CDR2 YYREEE (reference sequence). V shed 4 bases and J shed 2 bases, with 12 bases lying between them.